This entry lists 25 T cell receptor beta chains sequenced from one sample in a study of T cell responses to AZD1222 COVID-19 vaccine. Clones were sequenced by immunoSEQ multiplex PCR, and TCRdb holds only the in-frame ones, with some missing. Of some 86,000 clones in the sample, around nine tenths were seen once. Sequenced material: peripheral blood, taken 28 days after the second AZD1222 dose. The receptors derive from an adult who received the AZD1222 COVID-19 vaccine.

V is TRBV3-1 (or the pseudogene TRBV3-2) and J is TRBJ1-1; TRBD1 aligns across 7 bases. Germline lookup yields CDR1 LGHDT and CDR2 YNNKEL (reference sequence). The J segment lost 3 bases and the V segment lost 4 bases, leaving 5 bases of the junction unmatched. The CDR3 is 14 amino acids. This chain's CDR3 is CASSLLQGYTEAFF. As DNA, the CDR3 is TGTGCCAGCAGCCTTTTACAGGGGTACACTGAAGCTTTCTTT.

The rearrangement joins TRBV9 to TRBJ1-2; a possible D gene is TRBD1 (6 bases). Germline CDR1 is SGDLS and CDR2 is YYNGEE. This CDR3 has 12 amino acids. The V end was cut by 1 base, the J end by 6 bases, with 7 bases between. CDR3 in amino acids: CASSVTGNGYTF. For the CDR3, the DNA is TGTGCCAGCAGCGTAACAGGGAATGGCTACACCTTC.

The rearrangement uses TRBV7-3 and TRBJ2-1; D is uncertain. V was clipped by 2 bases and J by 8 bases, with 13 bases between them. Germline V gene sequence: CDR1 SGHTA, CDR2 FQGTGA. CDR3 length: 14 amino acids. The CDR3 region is CASSLSAGSYEQFF. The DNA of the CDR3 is TGTGCCAGCAGCTTATCGGCAGGTTCCTATGAGCAGTTCTTC.

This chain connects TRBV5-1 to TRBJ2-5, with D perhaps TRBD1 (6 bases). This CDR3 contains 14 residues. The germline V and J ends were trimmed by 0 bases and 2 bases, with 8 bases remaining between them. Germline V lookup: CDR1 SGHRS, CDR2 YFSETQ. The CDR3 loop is CASSLVTGQETQYF. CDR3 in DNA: TGCGCCAGCAGCTTGGTTACAGGGCAAGAGACCCAGTACTTC.

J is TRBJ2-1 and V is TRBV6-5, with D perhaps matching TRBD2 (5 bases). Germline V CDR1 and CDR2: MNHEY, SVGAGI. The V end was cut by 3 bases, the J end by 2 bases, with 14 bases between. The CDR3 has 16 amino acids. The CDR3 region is CASSYGGLNPYNEQFF. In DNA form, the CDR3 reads TGTGCCAGCAGTTATGGTGGACTTAACCCCTACAATGAGCAGTTCTTC.

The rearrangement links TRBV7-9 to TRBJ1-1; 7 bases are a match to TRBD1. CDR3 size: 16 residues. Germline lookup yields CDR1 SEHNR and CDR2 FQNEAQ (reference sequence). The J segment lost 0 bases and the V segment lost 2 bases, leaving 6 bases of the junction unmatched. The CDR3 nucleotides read TGTGCCAGCAGCTTACTGACAGGGAGGATGAACACTGAAGCTTTCTTT. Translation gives CASSLLTGRMNTEAFF. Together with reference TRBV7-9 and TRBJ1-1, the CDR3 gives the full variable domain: DTGVSQNPRHKITKRGQNVTFRCDPISEHNRLYWYRQTLGQGPEFLTYFQNEAQLEKSRLLSDRFSAERPKGSFSTLEIQRTEQGDSAMYLCASSLLTGRMNTEAFFGQGTRLTVV.

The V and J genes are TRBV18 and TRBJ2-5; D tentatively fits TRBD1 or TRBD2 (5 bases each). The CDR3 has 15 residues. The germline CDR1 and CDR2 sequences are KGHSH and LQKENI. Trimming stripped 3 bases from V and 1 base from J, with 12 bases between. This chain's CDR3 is CASSPNQGTQETQYF. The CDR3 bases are TGTGCCAGCTCACCGAATCAAGGGACCCAAGAGACCCAGTACTTC.

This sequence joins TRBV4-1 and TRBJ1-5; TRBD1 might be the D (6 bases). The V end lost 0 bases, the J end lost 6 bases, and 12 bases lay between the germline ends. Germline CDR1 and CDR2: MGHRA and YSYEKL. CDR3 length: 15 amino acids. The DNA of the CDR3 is TGCGCCAGCAGCCAAGAAAGCAGGGGAAGTCAGCCCCAGCATTTT. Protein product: CASSQESRGSQPQHF.

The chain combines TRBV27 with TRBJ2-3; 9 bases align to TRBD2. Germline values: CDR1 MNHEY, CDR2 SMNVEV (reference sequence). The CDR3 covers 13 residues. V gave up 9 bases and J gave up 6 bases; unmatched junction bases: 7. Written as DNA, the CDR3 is TGTGCCAGGGGCGGGAGGGCCCCGGATACGCAGTATTTT. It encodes CARGGRAPDTQYF.

DNA for the CDR3: TGTGCCAGCAGCTTCGGGGGGGCACCTGGAAACACCATATATTTT. Encoded protein: CASSFGGAPGNTIYF. The chain carries TRBV7-3 and TRBJ1-3, with D tentatively TRBD1 (6 bases). Germline lookup yields CDR1 SGHTA and CDR2 FQGTGA. There are 15 residues in the CDR3. The ends were cut back, 3 bases at V and 2 bases at J, with 11 bases in the middle.

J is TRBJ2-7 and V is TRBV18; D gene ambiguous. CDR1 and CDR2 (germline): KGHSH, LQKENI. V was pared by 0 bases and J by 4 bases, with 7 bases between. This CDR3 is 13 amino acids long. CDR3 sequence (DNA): TGTGCCAGCTCACCACCATCAGGTTACGAGCAGTACTTC. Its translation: CASSPPSGYEQYF.

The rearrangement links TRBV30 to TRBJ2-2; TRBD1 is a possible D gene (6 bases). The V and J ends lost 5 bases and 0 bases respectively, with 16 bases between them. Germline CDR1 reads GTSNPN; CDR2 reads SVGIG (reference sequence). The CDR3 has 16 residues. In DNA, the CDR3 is TGTGCCTGGGGACTTCGGGCAGGGGCGAACACCGGGGAGCTGTTTTTT. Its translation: CAWGLRAGANTGELFF.

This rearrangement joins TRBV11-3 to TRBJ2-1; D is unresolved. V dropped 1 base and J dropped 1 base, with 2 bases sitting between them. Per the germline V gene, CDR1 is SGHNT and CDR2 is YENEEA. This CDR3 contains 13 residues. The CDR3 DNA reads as TGTGCCAGCAGCTTAGTATCCTACAATGAGCAGTTCTTC. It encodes CASSLVSYNEQFF.

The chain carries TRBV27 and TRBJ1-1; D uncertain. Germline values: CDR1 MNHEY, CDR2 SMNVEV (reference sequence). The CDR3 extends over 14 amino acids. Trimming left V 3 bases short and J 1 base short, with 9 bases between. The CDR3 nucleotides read TGTGCCAGCAGTTTCGGCGGCCCGAACACTGAAGCTTTCTTT. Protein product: CASSFGGPNTEAFF.

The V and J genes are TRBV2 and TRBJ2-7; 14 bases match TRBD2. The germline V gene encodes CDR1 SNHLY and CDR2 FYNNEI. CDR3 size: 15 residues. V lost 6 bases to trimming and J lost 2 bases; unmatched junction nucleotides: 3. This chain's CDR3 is CASSAGLAGAYEQYF. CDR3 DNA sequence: TGTGCCAGCAGCGCGGGACTAGCGGGAGCCTACGAGCAGTACTTC.

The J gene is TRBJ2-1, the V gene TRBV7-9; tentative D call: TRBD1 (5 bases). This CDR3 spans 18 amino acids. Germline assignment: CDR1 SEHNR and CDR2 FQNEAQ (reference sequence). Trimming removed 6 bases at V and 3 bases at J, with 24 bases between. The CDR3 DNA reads TGTGCCAGCAGGGGGCCGCGTAAGGCGCAGAAAATCTACAATGAGCAGTTCTTC. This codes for CASRGPRKAQKIYNEQFF.

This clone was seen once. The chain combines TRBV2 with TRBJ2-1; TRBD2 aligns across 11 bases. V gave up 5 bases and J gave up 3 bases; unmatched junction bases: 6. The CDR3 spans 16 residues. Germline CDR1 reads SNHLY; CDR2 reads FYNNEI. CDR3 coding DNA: TGTGCCAGCAGTCAGGGACTAGCGGCAGTCTACAATGAGCAGTTCTTC. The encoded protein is CASSQGLAAVYNEQFF.

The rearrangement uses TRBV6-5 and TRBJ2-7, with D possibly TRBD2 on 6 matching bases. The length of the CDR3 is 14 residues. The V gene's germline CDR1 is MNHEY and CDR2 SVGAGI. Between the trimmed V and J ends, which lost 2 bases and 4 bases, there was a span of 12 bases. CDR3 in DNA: TGTGCCAGCAGTTACCGGGGGATGGGATACGAGCAGTACTTC. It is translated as CASSYRGMGYEQYF.

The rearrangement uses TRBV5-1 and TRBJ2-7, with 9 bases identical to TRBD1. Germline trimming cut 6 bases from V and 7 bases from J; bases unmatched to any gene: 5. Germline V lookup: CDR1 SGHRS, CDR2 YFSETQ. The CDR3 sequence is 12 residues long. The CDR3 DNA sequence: TGCGCCAGCAACGTCGACAGGGGGGAGCAGTACTTC. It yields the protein CASNVDRGEQYF.

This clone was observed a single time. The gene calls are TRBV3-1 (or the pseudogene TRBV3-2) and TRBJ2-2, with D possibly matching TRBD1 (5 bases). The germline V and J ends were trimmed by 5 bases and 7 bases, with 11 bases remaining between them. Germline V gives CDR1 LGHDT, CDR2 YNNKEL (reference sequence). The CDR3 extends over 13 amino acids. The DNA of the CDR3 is TGTGCCAGCAGCTCAGGGTTAGGCGGGGAGCTGTTTTTT. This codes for CASSSGLGGELFF.

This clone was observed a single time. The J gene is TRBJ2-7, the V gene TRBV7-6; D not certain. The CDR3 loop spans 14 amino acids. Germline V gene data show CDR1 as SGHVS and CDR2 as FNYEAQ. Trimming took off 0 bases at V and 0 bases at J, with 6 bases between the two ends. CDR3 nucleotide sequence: TGTGCCAGCAGCTTAGCGGGAACCTCCTACGAGCAGTACTTC. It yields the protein CASSLAGTSYEQYF.

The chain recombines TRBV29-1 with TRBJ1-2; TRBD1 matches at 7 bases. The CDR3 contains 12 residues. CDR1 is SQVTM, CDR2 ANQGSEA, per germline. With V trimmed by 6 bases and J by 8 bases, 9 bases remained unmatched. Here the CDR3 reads CSVTDRVDGYTF. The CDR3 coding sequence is TGCAGCGTGACCGACAGGGTCGACGGCTACACCTTC.

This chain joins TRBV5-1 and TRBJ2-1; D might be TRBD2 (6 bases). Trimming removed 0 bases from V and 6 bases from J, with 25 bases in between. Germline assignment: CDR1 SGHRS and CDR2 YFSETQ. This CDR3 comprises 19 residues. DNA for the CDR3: TGCGCCAGCAGCTTGGCCATGTCCGGGACTGCTAAATCACTCAATGAGCAGTTCTTC. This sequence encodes CASSLAMSGTAKSLNEQFF.

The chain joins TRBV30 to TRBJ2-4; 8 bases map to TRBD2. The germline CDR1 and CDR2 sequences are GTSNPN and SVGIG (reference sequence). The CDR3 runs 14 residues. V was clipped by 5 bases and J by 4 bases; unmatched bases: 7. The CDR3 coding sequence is TGTGCCTGGCAGCGGGGGACGCCAAAAAACATTCAGTACTTC. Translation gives CAWQRGTPKNIQYF.

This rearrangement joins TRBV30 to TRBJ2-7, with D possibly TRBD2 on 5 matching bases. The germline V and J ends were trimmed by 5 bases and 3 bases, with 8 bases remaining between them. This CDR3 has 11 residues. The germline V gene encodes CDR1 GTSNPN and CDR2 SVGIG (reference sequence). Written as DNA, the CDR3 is TGTGCCTGGTCACGGGGCTACGAGCAGTACTTC. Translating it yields CAWSRGYEQYF.